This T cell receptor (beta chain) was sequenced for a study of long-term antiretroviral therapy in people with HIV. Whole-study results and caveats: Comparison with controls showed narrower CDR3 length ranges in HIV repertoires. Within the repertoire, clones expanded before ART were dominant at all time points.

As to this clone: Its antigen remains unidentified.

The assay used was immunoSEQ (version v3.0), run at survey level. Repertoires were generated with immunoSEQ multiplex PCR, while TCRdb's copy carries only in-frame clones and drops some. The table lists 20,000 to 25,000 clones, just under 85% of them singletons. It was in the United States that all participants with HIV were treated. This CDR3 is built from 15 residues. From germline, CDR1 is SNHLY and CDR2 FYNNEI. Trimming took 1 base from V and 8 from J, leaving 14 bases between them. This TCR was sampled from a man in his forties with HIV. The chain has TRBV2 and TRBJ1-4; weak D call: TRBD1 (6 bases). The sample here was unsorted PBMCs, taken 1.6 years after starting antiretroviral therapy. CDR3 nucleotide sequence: TGTGCCAGCAGTGAAGGTCTGGGGGCCGAAGAAAAACTGTTTTTT. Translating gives CASSEGLGAEEKLFF.